These T cell receptor beta chains were read from a single sample in a study of blood T cell repertoires in COVID-19. The assay was immunoSEQ multiplex PCR, and TCRdb's table has in-frame clones only and misses some. This table has fewer than 120,000 clones, 65% to 90% appearing once. Sequencing used peripheral blood. The source is a woman aged 55-69 years with acute or convalescent COVID-19. Both conserved end residues are part of each CDR3. D genes are given only for firm matches. Size is stated for part of the rows, as once, few or many counts, or as a class when the clone is expanded.

j_call clone_size v_call d_call cdr3_nt cdr3_aa
TRBJ2-5 - TRBV6-6 TRBD1 TGTGCCAGCAGTCCTGATGACAGGGGGTCCTACCAAGAGACCCAGTACTTC CASSPDDRGSYQETQYF
TRBJ1-1 few TRBV9 - TGTGCCAGCAGCGTAGAGGCAGGGGACACTGAAGCTTTCTTT CASSVEAGDTEAFF
TRBJ1-4 - TRBV5-6 TRBD1 TGTGCCAGCAGCCTTATGGGACAGGGACATGAAAAACTGTTTTTT CASSLMGQGHEKLFF
TRBJ1-1 few TRBV21-1 - TGTGCCAGCGGAGACAGTGAGAACACTGAAGCTTTCTTT CASGDSENTEAFF
TRBJ2-7 - TRBV10-3 TRBD2 TGTGCCATCACCAGTGGCGGGGGATCTTACGAGCAGTACTTC CAITSGGGSYEQYF
TRBJ2-3 many TRBV6-1 TRBD2 TGTGCCAGCAGTGAAGAACTAGCGGGGGGGCAAGATACGCAGTATTTT CASSEELAGGQDTQYF
TRBJ2-5 - TRBV6-5 - TGTGCCAGCAAATATGGGGCGGCAGAGACCCAGTACTTC CASKYGAAETQYF
TRBJ1-5 once TRBV2 TRBD1 TGTGCCAGCACTGGCCGGGACAGGGATTTTGTGAGCAATCAGCCCCAGCATTTT CASTGRDRDFVSNQPQHF
TRBJ2-2 - TRBV2 - TGTGCCAGCAGCCCGCTTGGGCAGATGAACACCGGGGAGCTGTTTTTT CASSPLGQMNTGELFF
TRBJ2-3 - TRBV30 TRBD2 TGTGCCTGGAGGCCGGGACTAGCCGCAGATACGCAGTATTTT CAWRPGLAADTQYF
TRBJ1-1 - TRBV4-1 TRBD1 TGCGCCAGCAGCCGGGACCCAGGACAGGGGCTGAACACTGAAGCTTTCTTT CASSRDPGQGLNTEAFF
TRBJ1-1 - TRBV11-2 - TGTGCCAGCAGCTTAGAGCAGGGCCCCATCCCTGAAGCTTTCTTT CASSLEQGPIPEAFF
TRBJ1-1 - TRBV5-6 TRBD1 TGTGCCAGCAGCTTGGAGGGGGCGAACACTGAAGCTTTCTTT CASSLEGANTEAFF
TRBJ2-3 - TRBV6-2/TRBV6-3 TRBD2 TGTGCCAGCAGTCTACTAGCGGGGCCCACAGATACGCAGTATTTT CASSLLAGPTDTQYF
TRBJ1-6 - TRBV29-1 TRBD1 TGCAGCGTGAAGGGACAGACAAATTCACCCCTCCACTTT CSVKGQTNSPLHF
TRBJ1-4 - TRBV6-1 TRBD1 TGTGCCAGCAGTGAAAGACAGGGGCCGGGGATTGGAGAAAAACTGTTTTTT CASSERQGPGIGEKLFF
TRBJ1-6 - TRBV21-1 - TGTGCCAGCAGCATTGAAATAGGAGCCATGTATTCACCCCTCCACTTT CASSIEIGAMYSPLHF
TRBJ1-5 - TRBV6-2/TRBV6-3 - TGTGCCAGCAGTTACGGCCCATTGGCAGGGGTTAATCAGCCCCAGCATTTT CASSYGPLAGVNQPQHF
TRBJ1-6 - TRBV5-5 TRBD1 TGTGCCAGCAGCTTGGAACACAGGGGTTGGAATTCACCCCTCCACTTT CASSLEHRGWNSPLHF
TRBJ1-2 - TRBV6-5 TRBD1 TGTGCCAGCAGTTACGGCCAGGGGGCTGGCTACACCTTC CASSYGQGAGYTF
TRBJ2-7 - TRBV7-2 - TGTGCCAGCAGCTTAACACCATACTACGAGCAGTACTTC CASSLTPYYEQYF
TRBJ1-6 - TRBV6-6 - TGTGCCAGCAGTTCCGGCGGGGCGCCGACCCTCCACTTT CASSSGGAPTLHF
TRBJ1-3 - TRBV5-5 - TGTGCCAGCAGCTTACCGGGGGGATACACCATATATTTT CASSLPGGYTIYF
TRBJ1-5 - TRBV3-1/TRBV3-2 - TGTGCCAGCAGCGATACAGGGAACGGGCCCCAGCATTTT CASSDTGNGPQHF
TRBJ1-4 - TRBV7-2 - TGTGCCAGCAGCTTTGGCAGGGTAGAAGAAAAACTGTTTTTT CASSFGRVEEKLFF
TRBJ1-6 few TRBV7-2 TRBD1 TGTGCCAGCAGCTTAGTGACAGGGGTAAATTCACCCCTCCACTTT CASSLVTGVNSPLHF
TRBJ1-6 few TRBV11-1 - TGTGCCAGCAGCTTAGGGGCCGCCGAAACCCTCCACTTT CASSLGAAETLHF
TRBJ1-2 - TRBV7-3 TRBD1 TGTGCCAGCAGCTCACAGGGGAACTATGGCTACACCTTC CASSSQGNYGYTF
TRBJ1-5 once TRBV4-1 TRBD1 TGCGCCAGCAGCCAAGGCCCGACAGGGCTCCGGAGCAATCAGCCCCAGCATTTT CASSQGPTGLRSNQPQHF
TRBJ1-4 - TRBV9 - TGTGCCAGCAGCGTAGATCCCCGGGAGGCAACTAATGAAAAACTGTTTTTT CASSVDPREATNEKLFF
TRBJ2-7 once TRBV20-1 TRBD2 TGCAGTGCTAGTAGCGCTAGCGGACACTCCTACGAGCAGTACTTC CSASSASGHSYEQYF
TRBJ2-1 - TRBV7-8 - TGTGCCAGCAGCTCATGGCGGGGTCCCCGAAACAATGAGCAGTTCTTC CASSSWRGPRNNEQFF